The source of this T cell receptor (beta chain) is a study of cytomegalovirus exposure and HLA in healthy donors. Study-wide points: An analysis was carried out later, and it reportedly showed fewer N-insertions in an Asian-associated ancestry cluster than the approximately 700-donor mean. In an earlier analysis, productive rearrangement rates for most beta V segments clustered near 87% or 30%.

PCR was performed using 60 Vbeta and 13 Jbeta primers. This table comes from immunoSEQ multiplex PCR, and its TCRdb copy is limited to in-frame clones, with some not included. The repertoire includes around 120,000 clones, under 80% of them detected once, and around 28% sits in the top ten. V was clipped by 5 bases and J by 7 bases; unmatched bases: 8. In germline, CDR1 is SGHNT, CDR2 YENEEA. The CDR3 contains 16 residues. A note on this clone: The antigen remains undetermined.

This clonotype originated in a man aged 55 to 70 in good health and CMV-seropositive. Sequenced: PBMCs. The chain couples TRBV11-3 to TRBJ2-1; 13 bases agree with TRBD2. CDR3 amino acids: CASSETTSGRGNEQFF. CDR3 sequence (DNA): TGTGCCAGCAGCGAGACAACTAGCGGGAGGGGTAATGAGCAGTTCTTC.